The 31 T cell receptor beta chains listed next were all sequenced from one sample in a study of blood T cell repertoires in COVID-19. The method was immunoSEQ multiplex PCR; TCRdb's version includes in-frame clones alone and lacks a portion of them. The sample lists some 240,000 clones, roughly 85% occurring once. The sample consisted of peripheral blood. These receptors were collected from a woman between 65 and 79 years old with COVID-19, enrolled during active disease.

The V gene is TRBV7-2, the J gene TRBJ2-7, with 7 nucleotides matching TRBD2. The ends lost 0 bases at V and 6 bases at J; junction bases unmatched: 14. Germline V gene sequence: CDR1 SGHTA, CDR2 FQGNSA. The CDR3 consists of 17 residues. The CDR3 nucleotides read TGTGCCAGCAGCTTAGCGCCCCATGCGGGGGAGACGAGCGAGCAGTACTTC. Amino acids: CASSLAPHAGETSEQYF.

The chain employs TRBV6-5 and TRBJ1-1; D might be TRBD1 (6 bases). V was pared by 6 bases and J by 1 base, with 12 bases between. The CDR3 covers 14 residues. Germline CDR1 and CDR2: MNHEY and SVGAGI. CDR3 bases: TGTGCCAGCAGCCCACGACAGGCGAACACTGAAGCTTTCTTT. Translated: CASSPRQANTEAFF.

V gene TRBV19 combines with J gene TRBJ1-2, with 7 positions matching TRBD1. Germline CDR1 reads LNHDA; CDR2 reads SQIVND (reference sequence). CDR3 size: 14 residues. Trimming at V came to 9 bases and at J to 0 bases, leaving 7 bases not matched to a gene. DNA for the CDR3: TGTGCCAGCGGGGACAGTCCAGCTAACTATGGCTACACCTTC. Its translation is CASGDSPANYGYTF.

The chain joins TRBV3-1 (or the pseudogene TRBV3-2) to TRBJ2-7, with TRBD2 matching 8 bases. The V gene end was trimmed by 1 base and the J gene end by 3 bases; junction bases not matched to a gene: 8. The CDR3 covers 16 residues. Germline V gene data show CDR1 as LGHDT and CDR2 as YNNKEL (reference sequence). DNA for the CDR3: TGTGCCAGCAGCCAAGGTGGAGGACTAGCAGGCTACGAGCAGTACTTC. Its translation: CASSQGGGLAGYEQYF.

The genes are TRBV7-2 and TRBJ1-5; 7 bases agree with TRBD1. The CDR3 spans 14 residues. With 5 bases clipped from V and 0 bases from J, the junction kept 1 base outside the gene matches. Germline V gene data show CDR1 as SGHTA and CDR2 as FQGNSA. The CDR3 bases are TGTGCCAGCAGCGGGGACAGTAGCAATCAGCCCCAGCATTTT. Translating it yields CASSGDSSNQPQHF. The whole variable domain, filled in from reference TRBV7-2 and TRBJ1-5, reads GAGVSQSPSNKVTEKGKDVELRCDPISGHTALYWYRQSLGQGLEFLIYFQGNSAPDKSGLPSDRFSAERTGGSVSTLTIQRTQQEDSAVYLCASSGDSSNQPQHFGDGTRLSIL.

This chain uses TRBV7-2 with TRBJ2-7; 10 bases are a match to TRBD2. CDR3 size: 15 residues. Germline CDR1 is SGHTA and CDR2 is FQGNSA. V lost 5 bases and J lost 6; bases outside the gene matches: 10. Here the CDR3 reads CASSLSLAGAAEQYF. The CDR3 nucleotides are TGTGCCAGCAGCCTCAGTCTAGCGGGAGCGGCCGAGCAGTACTTC.

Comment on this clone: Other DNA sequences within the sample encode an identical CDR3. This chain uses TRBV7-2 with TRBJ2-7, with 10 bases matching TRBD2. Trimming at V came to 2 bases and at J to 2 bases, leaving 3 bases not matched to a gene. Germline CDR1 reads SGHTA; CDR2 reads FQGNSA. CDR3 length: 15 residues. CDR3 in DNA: TGTGCCAGCAGCTTAAGGACTAGCGGAGCCTACGAGCAGTACTTC. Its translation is CASSLRTSGAYEQYF.

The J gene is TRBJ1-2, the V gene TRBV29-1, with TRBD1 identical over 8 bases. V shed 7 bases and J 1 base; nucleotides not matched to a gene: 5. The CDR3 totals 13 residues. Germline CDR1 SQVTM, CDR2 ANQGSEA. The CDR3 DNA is TGCAGCGCTAGGACAGGGATTAACTATGGCTACACCTTC. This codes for CSARTGINYGYTF.

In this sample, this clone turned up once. The CDR3 DNA reads as TGTGCCAGCAGCCACAATACGGGAGGGCTTTACAATGAGCAGTTCTTC. This encodes CASSHNTGGLYNEQFF. The chain has TRBV7-2 and TRBJ2-1; 8 positions match TRBD2. The germline gives CDR1 SGHTA, CDR2 FQGNSA. This CDR3 is built from 16 residues. V lost 5 bases and J lost 4; bases outside the gene matches: 10.

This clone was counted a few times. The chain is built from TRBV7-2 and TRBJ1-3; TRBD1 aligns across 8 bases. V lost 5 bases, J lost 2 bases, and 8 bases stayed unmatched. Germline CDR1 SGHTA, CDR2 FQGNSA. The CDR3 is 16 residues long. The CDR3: CASSPRTGRPGNTIYF. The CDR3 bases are TGTGCCAGCAGCCCCCGGACAGGGAGGCCTGGAAACACCATATATTTT.

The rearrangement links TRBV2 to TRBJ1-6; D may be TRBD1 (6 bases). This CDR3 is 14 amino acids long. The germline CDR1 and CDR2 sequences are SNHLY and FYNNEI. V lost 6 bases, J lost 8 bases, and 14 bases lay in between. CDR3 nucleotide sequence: TGTGCCAGCAGGACGGGAACAGGGCATTCACCCCTCCACTTT. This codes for CASRTGTGHSPLHF.

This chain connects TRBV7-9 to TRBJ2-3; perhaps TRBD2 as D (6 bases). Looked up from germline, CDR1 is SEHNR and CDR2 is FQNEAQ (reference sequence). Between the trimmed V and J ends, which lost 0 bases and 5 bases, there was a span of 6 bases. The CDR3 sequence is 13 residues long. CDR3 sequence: CASSLAGGDTQYF. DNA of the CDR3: TGTGCCAGCAGCTTAGCGGGAGGAGATACGCAGTATTTT.

The CDR3 loop reads CASSYSAGLGNPRYGYTF. CDR3 DNA: TGTGCCAGCAGTTACTCTGCCGGGTTAGGTAACCCTCGCTATGGCTACACCTTC. The J gene is TRBJ1-2, the V gene TRBV6-2 or TRBV6-3; D gene unclear. Germline-derived CDR1 and CDR2 are MNHEY and SVGEGT. The CDR3 is 18 residues long. Trimming stripped 0 bases from V and 4 bases from J, with 21 bases between.

CDR3 DNA: TGTGCCAGCAGCTTAGGTCTAGCGGGCACCGGGGAGCTGTTTTTT. It codes for CASSLGLAGTGELFF. The genes are TRBV7-6 and TRBJ2-2; the match to TRBD2 covers 8 bases. CDR1 and CDR2 (germline): SGHVS, FNYEAQ. The CDR3 loop spans 15 amino acids. Trimming cost V 1 base and J 4 bases; bases outside gene matches: 2.

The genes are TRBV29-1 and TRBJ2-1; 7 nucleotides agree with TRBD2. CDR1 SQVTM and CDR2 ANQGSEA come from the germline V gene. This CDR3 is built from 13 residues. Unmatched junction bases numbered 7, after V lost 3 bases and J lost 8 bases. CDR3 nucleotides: TGCAGCGTTGACCGACTAGCTGTCGATGAGCAGTTCTTC. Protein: CSVDRLAVDEQFF.

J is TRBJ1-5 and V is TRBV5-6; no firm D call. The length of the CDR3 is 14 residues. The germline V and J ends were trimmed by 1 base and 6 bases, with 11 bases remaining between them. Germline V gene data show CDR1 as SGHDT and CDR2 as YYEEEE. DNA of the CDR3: TGTGCCAGCAGCTTGATGCGGGGAAGTCAGCCCCAGCATTTT. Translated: CASSLMRGSQPQHF.

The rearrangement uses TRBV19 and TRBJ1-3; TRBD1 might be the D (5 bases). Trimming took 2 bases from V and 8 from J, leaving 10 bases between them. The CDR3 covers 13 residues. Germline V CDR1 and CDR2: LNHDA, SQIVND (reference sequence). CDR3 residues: CASSIRGIHTIYF. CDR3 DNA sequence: TGTGCCAGTAGTATACGGGGGATCCACACCATATATTTT.

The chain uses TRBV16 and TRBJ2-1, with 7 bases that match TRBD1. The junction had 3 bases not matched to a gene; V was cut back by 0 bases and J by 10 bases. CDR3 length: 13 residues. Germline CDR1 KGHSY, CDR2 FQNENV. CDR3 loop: CASSQSATGEQFF. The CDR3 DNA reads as TGTGCCAGCAGCCAATCTGCGACAGGGGAGCAGTTCTTC.

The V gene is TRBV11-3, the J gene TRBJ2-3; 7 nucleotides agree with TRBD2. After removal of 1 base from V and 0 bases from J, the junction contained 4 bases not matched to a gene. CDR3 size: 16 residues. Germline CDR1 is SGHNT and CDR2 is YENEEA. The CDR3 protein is CASSLGSGGSTDTQYF. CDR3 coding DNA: TGTGCCAGCAGCTTAGGGTCGGGGGGAAGCACAGATACGCAGTATTTT.

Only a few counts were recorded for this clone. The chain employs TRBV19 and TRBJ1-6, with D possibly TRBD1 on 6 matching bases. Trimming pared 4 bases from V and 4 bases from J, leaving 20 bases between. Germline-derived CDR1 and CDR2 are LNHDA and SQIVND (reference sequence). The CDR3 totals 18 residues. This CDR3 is CASSSHGQPLPYNSPLHF. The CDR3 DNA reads TGTGCCAGTAGTAGCCACGGACAGCCTTTACCATATAATTCACCCCTCCACTTT.

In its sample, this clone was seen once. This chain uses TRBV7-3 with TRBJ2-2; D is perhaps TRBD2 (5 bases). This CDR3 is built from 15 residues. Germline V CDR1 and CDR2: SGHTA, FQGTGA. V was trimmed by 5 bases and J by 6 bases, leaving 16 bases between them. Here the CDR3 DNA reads TGTGCCAGCAGCCGGGGAGTCTTTTCACCCGGGGAGCTGTTTTTT. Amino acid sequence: CASSRGVFSPGELFF. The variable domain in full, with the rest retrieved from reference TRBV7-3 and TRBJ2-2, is GAGVSQTPSNKVTEKGKYVELRCDPISGHTALYWYRQSLGQGPEFLIYFQGTGAADDSGLPNDRFFAVRPEGSVSTLKIQRTERGDSAVYLCASSRGVFSPGELFFGEGSRLTVL.

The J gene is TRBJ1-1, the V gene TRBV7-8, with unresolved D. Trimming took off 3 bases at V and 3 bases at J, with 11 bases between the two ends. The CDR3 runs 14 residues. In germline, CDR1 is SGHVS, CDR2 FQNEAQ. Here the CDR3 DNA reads TGTGCCAGCAGCTTCGGACTGGATTACACTGAAGCTTTCTTT. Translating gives CASSFGLDYTEAFF.

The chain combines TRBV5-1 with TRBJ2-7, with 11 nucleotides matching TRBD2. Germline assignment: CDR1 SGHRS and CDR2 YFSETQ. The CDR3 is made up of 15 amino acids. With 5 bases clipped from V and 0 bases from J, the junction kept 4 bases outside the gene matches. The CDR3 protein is CASRPTSGSSYEQYF. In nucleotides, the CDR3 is TGCGCCAGCAGACCTACTAGCGGGAGCTCCTACGAGCAGTACTTC.

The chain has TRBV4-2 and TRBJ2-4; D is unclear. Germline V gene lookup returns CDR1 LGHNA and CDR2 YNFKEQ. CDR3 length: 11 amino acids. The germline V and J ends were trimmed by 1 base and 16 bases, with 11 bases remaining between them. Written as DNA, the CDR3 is TGTGCCAGCAGCCAAGCCCTAGGATTATACTTC. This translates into CASSQALGLYF.

The CDR3 region has the DNA TGTGCCAGCAGCGCTAGCGGGTCTAGCACAGATACGCAGTATTTT. Translated: CASSASGSSTDTQYF. The chain employs TRBV2 and TRBJ2-3, with 8 positions matching TRBD2. CDR1 is SNHLY and CDR2 is FYNNEI in the germline V gene. The length of the CDR3 is 15 residues. J lost 0 bases, V lost 6 bases, and 5 bases had no gene match.

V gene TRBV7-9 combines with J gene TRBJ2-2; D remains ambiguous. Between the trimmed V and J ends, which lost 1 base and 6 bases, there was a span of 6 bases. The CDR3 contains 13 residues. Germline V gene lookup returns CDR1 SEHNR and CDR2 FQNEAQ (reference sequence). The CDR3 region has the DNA TGTGCCAGCAGCTTAGTGGGCTCCGGGGAGCTGTTTTTT. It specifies CASSLVGSGELFF.

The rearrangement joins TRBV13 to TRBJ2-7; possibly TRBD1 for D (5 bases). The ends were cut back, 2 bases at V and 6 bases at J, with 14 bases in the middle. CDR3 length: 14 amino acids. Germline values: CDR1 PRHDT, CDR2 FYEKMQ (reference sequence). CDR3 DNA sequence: TGTGCCAGCAGCTTAAATGGTAAGGGGTTCGAGCAGTACTTC. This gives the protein CASSLNGKGFEQYF.

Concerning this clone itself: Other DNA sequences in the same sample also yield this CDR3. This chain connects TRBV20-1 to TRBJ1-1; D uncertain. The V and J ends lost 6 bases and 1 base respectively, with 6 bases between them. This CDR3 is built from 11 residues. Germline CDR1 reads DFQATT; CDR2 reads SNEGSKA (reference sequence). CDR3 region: CSAAGNTEAFF. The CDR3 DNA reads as TGCAGTGCGGCAGGGAACACTGAAGCTTTCTTT.

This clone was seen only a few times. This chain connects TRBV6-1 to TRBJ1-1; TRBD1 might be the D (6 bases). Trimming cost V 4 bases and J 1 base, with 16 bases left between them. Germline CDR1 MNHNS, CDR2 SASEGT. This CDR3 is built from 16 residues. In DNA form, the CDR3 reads TGTGCCAGCAGTGCCAATCCTGGGACACCGAACACTGAAGCTTTCTTT. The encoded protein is CASSANPGTPNTEAFF.

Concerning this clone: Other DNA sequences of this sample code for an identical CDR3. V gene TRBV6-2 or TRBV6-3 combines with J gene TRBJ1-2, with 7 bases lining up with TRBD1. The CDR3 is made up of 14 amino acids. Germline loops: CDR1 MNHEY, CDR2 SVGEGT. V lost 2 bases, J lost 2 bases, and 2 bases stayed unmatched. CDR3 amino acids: CASSYRQGNYGYTF. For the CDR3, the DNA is TGTGCCAGCAGTTACCGACAGGGCAACTATGGCTACACCTTC.

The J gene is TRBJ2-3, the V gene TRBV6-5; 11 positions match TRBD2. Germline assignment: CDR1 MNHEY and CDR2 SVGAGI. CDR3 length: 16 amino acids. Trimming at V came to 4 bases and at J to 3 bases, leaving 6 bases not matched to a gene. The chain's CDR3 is CASSSRTSGSTDTQYF. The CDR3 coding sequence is TGTGCCAGCAGTTCCCGGACTAGCGGGTCAACAGATACGCAGTATTTT.